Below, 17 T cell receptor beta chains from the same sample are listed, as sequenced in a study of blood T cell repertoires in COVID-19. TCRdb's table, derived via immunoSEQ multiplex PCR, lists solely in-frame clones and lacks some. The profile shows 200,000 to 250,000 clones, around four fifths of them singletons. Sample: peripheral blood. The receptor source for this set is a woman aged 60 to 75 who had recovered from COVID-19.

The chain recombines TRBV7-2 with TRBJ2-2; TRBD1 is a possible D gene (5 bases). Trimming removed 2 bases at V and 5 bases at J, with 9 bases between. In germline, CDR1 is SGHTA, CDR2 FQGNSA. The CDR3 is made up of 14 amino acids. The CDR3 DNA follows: TGTGCCAGCAGCTTAACAAGGGGTACCGGGGAGCTGTTTTTT. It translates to CASSLTRGTGELFF.

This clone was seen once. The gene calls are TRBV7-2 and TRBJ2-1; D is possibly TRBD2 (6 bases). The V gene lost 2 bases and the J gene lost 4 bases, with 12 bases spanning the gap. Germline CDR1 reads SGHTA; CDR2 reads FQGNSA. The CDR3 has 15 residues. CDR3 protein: CASSLSPTRYNEQFF. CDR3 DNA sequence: TGTGCCAGCAGCTTATCTCCGACTAGGTACAATGAGCAGTTCTTC.

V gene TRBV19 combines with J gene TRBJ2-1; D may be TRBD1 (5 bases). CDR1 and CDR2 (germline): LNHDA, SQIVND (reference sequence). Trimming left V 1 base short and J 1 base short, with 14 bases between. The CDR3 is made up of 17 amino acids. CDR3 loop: CASSIASWQGSYNEQFF. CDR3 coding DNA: TGTGCCAGTAGTATAGCCTCCTGGCAGGGATCCTACAATGAGCAGTTCTTC.

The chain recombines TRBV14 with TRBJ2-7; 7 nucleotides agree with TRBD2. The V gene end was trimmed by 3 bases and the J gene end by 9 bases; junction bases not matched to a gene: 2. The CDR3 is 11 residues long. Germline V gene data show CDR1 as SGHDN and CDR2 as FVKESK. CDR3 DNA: TGTGCCAGCAGCCAGGGGGGGTGGCAGTACTTC. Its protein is CASSQGGWQYF.

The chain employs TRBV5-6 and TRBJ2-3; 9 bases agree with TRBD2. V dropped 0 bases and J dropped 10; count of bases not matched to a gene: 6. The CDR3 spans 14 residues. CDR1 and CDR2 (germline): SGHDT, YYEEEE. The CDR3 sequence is CASSLVLAGWAQYF. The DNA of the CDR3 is TGTGCCAGCAGCTTGGTCCTAGCGGGGTGGGCGCAGTATTTT. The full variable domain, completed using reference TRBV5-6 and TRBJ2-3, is DAGVTQSPTHLIKTRGQQVTLRCSPKSGHDTVSWYQQALGQGPQFIFQYYEEEERQRGNFPDRFSGHQFPNYSSELNVNALLLGDSALYLCASSLVLAGWAQYFGPGTRLTVL.

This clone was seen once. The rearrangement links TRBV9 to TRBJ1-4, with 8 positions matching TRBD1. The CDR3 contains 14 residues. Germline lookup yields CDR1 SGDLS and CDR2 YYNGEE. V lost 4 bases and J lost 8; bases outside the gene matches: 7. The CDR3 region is CASSSDRGGEKLFF. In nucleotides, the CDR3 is TGTGCCAGCAGCTCCGACAGGGGAGGGGAAAAACTGTTTTTT.

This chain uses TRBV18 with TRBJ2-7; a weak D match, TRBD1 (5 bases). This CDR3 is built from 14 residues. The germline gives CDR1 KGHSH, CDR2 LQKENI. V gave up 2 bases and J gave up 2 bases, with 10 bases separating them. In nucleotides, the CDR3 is TGTGCCAGCTCACCAAACAGGTCTCCCTACGAGCAGTACTTC. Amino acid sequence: CASSPNRSPYEQYF.

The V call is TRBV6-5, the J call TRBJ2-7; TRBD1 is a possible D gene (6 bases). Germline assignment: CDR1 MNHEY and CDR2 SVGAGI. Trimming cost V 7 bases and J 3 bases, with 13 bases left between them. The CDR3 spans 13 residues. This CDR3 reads CASTKQGNYEQYF. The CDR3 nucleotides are TGTGCCAGCACTAAACAGGGTAACTACGAGCAGTACTTC.

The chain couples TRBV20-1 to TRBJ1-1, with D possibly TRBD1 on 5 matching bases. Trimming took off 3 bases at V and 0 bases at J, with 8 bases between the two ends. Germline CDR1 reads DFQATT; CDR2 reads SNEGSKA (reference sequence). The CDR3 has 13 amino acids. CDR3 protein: CSASLDMNTEAFF. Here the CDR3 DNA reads TGCAGTGCTAGTCTGGACATGAACACTGAAGCTTTCTTT.

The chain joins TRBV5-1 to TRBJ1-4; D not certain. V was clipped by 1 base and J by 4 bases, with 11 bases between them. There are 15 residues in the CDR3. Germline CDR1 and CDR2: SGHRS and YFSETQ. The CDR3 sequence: CASSLSGGDNEKLFF. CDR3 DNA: TGCGCCAGCAGCTTGTCGGGAGGAGATAATGAAAAACTGTTTTTT.

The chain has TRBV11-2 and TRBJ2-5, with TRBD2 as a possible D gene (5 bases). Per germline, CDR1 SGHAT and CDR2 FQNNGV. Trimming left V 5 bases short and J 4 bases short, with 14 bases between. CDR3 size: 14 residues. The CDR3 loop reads CASSASGDGETQYF. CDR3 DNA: TGTGCCAGCAGCGCCTCCGGGGATGGAGAGACCCAGTACTTC.

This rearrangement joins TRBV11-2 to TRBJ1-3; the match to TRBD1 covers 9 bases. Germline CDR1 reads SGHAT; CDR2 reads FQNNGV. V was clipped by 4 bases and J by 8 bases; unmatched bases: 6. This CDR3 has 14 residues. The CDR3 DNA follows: TGTGCCAGCAGCTCAACGGGACAGGGATACACCATATATTTT. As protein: CASSSTGQGYTIYF.

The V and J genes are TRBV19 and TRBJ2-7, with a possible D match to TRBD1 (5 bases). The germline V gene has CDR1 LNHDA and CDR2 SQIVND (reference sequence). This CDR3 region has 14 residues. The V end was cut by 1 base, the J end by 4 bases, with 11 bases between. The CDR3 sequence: CASSIVGRDYEQYF. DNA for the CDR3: TGTGCCAGTAGTATAGTAGGCAGGGATTACGAGCAGTACTTC.

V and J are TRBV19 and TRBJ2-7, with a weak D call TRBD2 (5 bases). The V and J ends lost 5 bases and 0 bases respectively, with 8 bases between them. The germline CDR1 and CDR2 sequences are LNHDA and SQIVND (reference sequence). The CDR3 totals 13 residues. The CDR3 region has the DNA TGTGCCAGTAGTGTCGGGAACTCCTACGAGCAGTACTTC. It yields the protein CASSVGNSYEQYF.

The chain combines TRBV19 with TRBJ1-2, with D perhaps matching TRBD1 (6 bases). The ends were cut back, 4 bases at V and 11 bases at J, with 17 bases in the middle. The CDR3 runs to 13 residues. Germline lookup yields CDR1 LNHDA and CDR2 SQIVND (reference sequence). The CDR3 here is CASSTGTSVGYTF. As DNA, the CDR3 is TGTGCCAGTAGTACCGGGACATCGGTGGGATACACCTTC.

The CDR3 region is CASSEMGGSLYEQYF. The CDR3 coding sequence is TGTGCCAGCAGTGAAATGGGGGGATCCCTCTACGAGCAGTACTTC. The chain links TRBV2 to TRBJ2-7; D may be TRBD2 (6 bases). In germline, CDR1 is SNHLY, CDR2 FYNNEI. The V gene lost 2 bases and the J gene lost 3 bases, with 14 bases spanning the gap. CDR3 length: 15 residues.

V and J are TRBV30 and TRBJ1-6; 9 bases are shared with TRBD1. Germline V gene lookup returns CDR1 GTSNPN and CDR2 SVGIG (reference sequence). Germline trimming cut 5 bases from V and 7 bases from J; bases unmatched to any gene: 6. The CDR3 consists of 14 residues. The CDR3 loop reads CAWGQGLYNSPLHF. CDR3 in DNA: TGTGCCTGGGGACAGGGGTTATACAATTCACCCCTCCACTTT.